The 30 T cell receptor beta chains below all came from one sample that was sequenced in a study of T cell responses to AZD1222 COVID-19 vaccine. The data were produced by immunoSEQ multiplex PCR, yet TCRdb's version contains in-frame clones alone and is incomplete. The sample records about 220,000 clones, approximately 94% being singletons. The sequencing used peripheral blood, collected on day 0 of MenACWY control vaccination. These receptors came from an adult in good health.

The rearrangement links TRBV3-1 (or the pseudogene TRBV3-2) to TRBJ1-2, with 7 nucleotides matching TRBD1. This CDR3 contains 13 residues. The germline CDR1 and CDR2 sequences are LGHDT and YNNKEL (reference sequence). The V and J ends lost 4 bases and 7 bases, in that order; junction bases with no gene match: 6. For the CDR3, the DNA is TGTGCCAGCAGCCTGATACAGGGGCGTGGCTACACCTTC. This sequence encodes CASSLIQGRGYTF.

This chain links TRBV5-1 with TRBJ2-5, with a weak D call TRBD1 (5 bases). This CDR3 is built from 15 residues. The V gene lost 0 bases and the J gene lost 4 bases, with 13 bases spanning the gap. The germline V gene encodes CDR1 SGHRS and CDR2 YFSETQ. CDR3 amino acids: CASSLGEVRGETQYF. CDR3 DNA sequence: TGCGCCAGCAGCTTGGGAGAGGTTAGGGGAGAGACCCAGTACTTC.

V and J are TRBV6-5 and TRBJ2-1; D unclear. Trimming took off 6 bases at V and 3 bases at J, with 6 bases between the two ends. Germline CDR1 and CDR2: MNHEY and SVGAGI. The CDR3 consists of 12 residues. CDR3 coding DNA: TGTGCCAGCAGCAGGAGCTACAATGAGCAGTTCTTC. Translating it yields CASSRSYNEQFF.

This sequence joins TRBV27 and TRBJ1-2; weak D call: TRBD1 (6 bases). Trimming removed 3 bases at V and 1 base at J, with 9 bases between. Germline CDR1 reads MNHEY; CDR2 reads SMNVEV (reference sequence). The CDR3 extends over 14 amino acids. The CDR3 is CASSFGGRNYGYTF. DNA of the CDR3: TGTGCCAGCAGTTTCGGGGGGCGTAACTATGGCTACACCTTC.

CDR3 loop: CASSSDRGSNQPQHF. CDR3 DNA: TGTGCCAGCTCATCGGACAGGGGGAGCAATCAGCCCCAGCATTTT. The rearrangement links TRBV18 to TRBJ1-5; 10 nucleotides line up with TRBD1. The germline V gene encodes CDR1 KGHSH and CDR2 LQKENI. The J segment lost 1 base and the V segment lost 5 bases, leaving 2 bases of the junction unmatched. This CDR3 comprises 15 residues.

The V call is TRBV7-8, the J call TRBJ1-6; D remains ambiguous. Per germline, CDR1 SGHVS and CDR2 FQNEAQ. The germline V and J ends were trimmed by 5 bases and 13 bases, with 15 bases remaining between them. This CDR3 has 13 amino acids. This CDR3 is CASSLDPTSPLHF. The CDR3 DNA reads TGTGCCAGCAGCCTGGACCCCACGTCGCCCCTCCACTTT.

For the CDR3, the DNA is TGTGCCAGCAGCTTTCAGTTGGGCAATCAGCCCCAGCATTTT. This translates into CASSFQLGNQPQHF. The gene calls are TRBV5-8 and TRBJ1-5; D gene unclear. The V gene's germline CDR1 is SGHTS and CDR2 YDEGEE. V gave up 2 bases and J gave up 2 bases, with 8 bases separating them. This CDR3 has 14 amino acids.

This clone has a handful of counts. The chain couples TRBV7-3 to TRBJ1-1; D may be TRBD1 (6 bases). The CDR3 is 15 amino acids. Germline loops: CDR1 SGHTA, CDR2 FQGTGA. V lost 0 bases and J lost 4, with 12 bases in between. The CDR3 sequence is CASSLTGGGVTEAFF. For the CDR3, the DNA is TGTGCCAGCAGCTTAACTGGAGGGGGTGTCACTGAAGCTTTCTTT.

The gene calls are TRBV20-1 and TRBJ1-2; D unresolved. Trimming cost V 1 base and J 2 bases, with 2 bases left between them. This CDR3 is built from 11 residues. Germline CDR1 DFQATT, CDR2 SNEGSKA (reference sequence). The CDR3 region is CSARVNYGYTF. The CDR3 bases are TGCAGTGCTAGAGTGAACTATGGCTACACCTTC.

The chain joins TRBV27 to TRBJ2-2; D is uncertain. Per germline, CDR1 MNHEY and CDR2 SMNVEV (reference sequence). Trimming left V 4 bases short and J 3 bases short, with 12 bases between. This CDR3 spans 15 amino acids. CDR3 sequence (DNA): TGTGCCAGCAGTTGGGTTGGCGTTTACACCGGGGAGCTGTTTTTT. It translates to CASSWVGVYTGELFF.

The CDR3 nucleotides read TGTGCCAGCAGCGTAGGTCGGGCTTCCTACGAGCAGTACTTC. Translated, it gives CASSVGRASYEQYF. The chain combines TRBV9 with TRBJ2-7; D gene uncertain. V was pared by 0 bases and J by 1 base, with 8 bases between. CDR1 is SGDLS and CDR2 is YYNGEE in the germline V gene. This CDR3 contains 14 residues.

Only one count was recorded for this clone. The rearrangement links TRBV29-1 to TRBJ2-7; the D gene is possibly TRBD1 (5 bases). Trimming removed 6 bases at V and 2 bases at J, with 14 bases between. Germline V CDR1 and CDR2: SQVTM, ANQGSEA. This CDR3 comprises 13 residues. CDR3 in DNA: TGCAGCGTACGAAGGGGTGGAACCTACGAGCAGTACTTC. Its translation: CSVRRGGTYEQYF.

The V and J genes are TRBV3-1 (or the pseudogene TRBV3-2) and TRBJ1-1, with 9 bases fitting TRBD1. CDR1 is LGHDT and CDR2 is YNNKEL in the germline V gene (reference sequence). V dropped 0 bases and J dropped 2; count of bases not matched to a gene: 7. This CDR3 is built from 17 residues. CDR3 DNA sequence: TGTGCCAGCAGCCAAGATCGGGGGACAGGGAGAAACACTGAAGCTTTCTTT. It codes for CASSQDRGTGRNTEAFF.

The chain links TRBV7-9 to TRBJ2-2; D is uncertain. Germline V gives CDR1 SEHNR, CDR2 FQNEAQ (reference sequence). The CDR3 contains 15 residues. V shed 5 bases and J shed 4 bases, with 14 bases lying between them. The CDR3 DNA is TGTGCCAGCAGCCGTGCCGACTGGTTCACCGGGGAGCTGTTTTTT. This gives the protein CASSRADWFTGELFF.

CDR3 nucleotide sequence: TGTGCCAGCAGCGTAGGGGCCGCGGGATGGACTAATGAAAAACTGTTTTTT. It encodes CASSVGAAGWTNEKLFF. The chain recombines TRBV9 with TRBJ1-4; D is undetermined. The CDR3 is 17 residues long. V dropped 0 bases and J dropped 2 bases, with 14 bases sitting between them. Per germline, CDR1 SGDLS and CDR2 YYNGEE. Full variable domain (rest looked up from reference TRBV9 and TRBJ1-4): DSGVTQTPKHLITATGQRVTLRCSPRSGDLSVYWYQQSLDQGLQFLIQYYNGEERAKGNILERFSAQQFPDLHSELNLSSLELGDSALYFCASSVGAAGWTNEKLFFGSGTQLSVL.

This clone was detected once. The chain carries TRBV28 and TRBJ1-1; no clear D gene. The CDR3 length is 14 residues. Germline CDR1 reads MDHEN; CDR2 reads SYDVKM. Deletions cut 4 bases from V and 6 bases from J, with 15 bases between. The CDR3 DNA reads as TGTGCCAGCAGTTGGGGAAGTGGAGGCGCTGAAGCTTTCTTT. This translates into CASSWGSGGAEAFF.

A note on this clone: The same CDR3 is also encoded by other DNA sequences in this sample. CDR3 DNA sequence: TGTGCCTGGAGTGTAGGACGGGCTGGAAACACCATATATTTT. This codes for CAWSVGRAGNTIYF. The chain couples TRBV30 to TRBJ1-3, with D unresolved. The ends were cut back, 0 bases at V and 2 bases at J, with 8 bases in the middle. Germline V gene lookup returns CDR1 GTSNPN and CDR2 SVGIG (reference sequence). The CDR3 consists of 14 residues. The full variable domain, with the rest looked up from reference TRBV30 and TRBJ1-3, is SQTIHQWPATLVQPVGSPLSLECTVEGTSNPNLYWYRQAAGRGLQLLFYSVGIGQISSEVPQNLSASRPQDRQFILSSKKLLLSDSGFYLCAWSVGRAGNTIYFGEGSWLTVV.

The chain recombines TRBV12-3 or TRBV12-4 with TRBJ2-7; TRBD1 aligns across 7 bases. The CDR3 is 13 amino acids. Germline trimming cut 6 bases from V and 3 bases from J; bases unmatched to any gene: 5. CDR3 amino acids: CASRTTGIYEQYF. The CDR3 nucleotides are TGTGCCAGCAGGACGACAGGGATCTACGAGCAGTACTTC.

Note on this clone: Other DNA sequences within the sample encode an identical CDR3. The rearrangement links TRBV3-1 (or the pseudogene TRBV3-2) to TRBJ1-2; no clear D. With 1 base removed from V and 7 bases from J, the gap between germline ends came to 4 bases. The CDR3 is 11 residues long. CDR1 and CDR2 (germline): LGHDT, YNNKEL (reference sequence). As DNA, the CDR3 is TGTGCCAGCAGCCAAGGATTTGGCTACACCTTC. Translating it yields CASSQGFGYTF.

V and J are TRBV7-9 and TRBJ1-4, with 7 bases fitting TRBD1. Germline trimming cut 5 bases from V and 5 bases from J; bases unmatched to any gene: 8. The length of the CDR3 is 15 residues. Germline V gene lookup returns CDR1 SEHNR and CDR2 FQNEAQ (reference sequence). CDR3 amino acids: CASSPEQGPNEKLFF. In nucleotides, the CDR3 is TGTGCCAGCAGCCCGGAACAGGGGCCGAATGAAAAACTGTTTTTT.

V gene TRBV18 combines with J gene TRBJ2-7, with TRBD1 matching over 9 bases. The ends lost 3 bases at V and 5 bases at J; junction bases unmatched: 8. Per germline, CDR1 KGHSH and CDR2 LQKENI. This CDR3 has 15 amino acids. CDR3: CASSPNRDRVHEQYF. CDR3 DNA: TGTGCCAGCTCACCGAACCGGGACAGGGTCCACGAGCAGTACTTC.

A few counts support this clone. CDR3 loop: CASSDRGHNSPLHF. The CDR3 DNA is TGTGCCAGCAGTGACAGGGGGCATAATTCACCCCTCCACTTT. The gene calls are TRBV6-2 or TRBV6-3 and TRBJ1-6, with 10 bases that match TRBD1. V trimming: 5 bases; J trimming: 5 bases; junction bases outside the gene matches: 0. The CDR3 sequence is 14 residues long. CDR1 and CDR2 (germline): MNHEY, SVGEGT.

This sequence joins TRBV3-1 (or the pseudogene TRBV3-2) and TRBJ1-2, with a possible D match to TRBD1 (5 bases). Per germline, CDR1 LGHDT and CDR2 YNNKEL (reference sequence). V shed 2 bases and J shed 8 bases, with 18 bases lying between them. The CDR3 is 15 residues long. CDR3 sequence: CASSQLGSQGQGYTF. As DNA, the CDR3 is TGTGCCAGCAGCCAACTTGGATCCCAGGGTCAGGGCTACACCTTC.

The chain combines TRBV5-1 with TRBJ1-4; unclear D gene. Per the germline V gene, CDR1 is SGHRS and CDR2 is YFSETQ. V was pared by 4 bases and J by 0 bases, with 10 bases between. The CDR3 has 15 amino acids. The CDR3 loop is CASSHQSATNEKLFF. The CDR3 DNA reads as TGCGCCAGCAGCCACCAGTCAGCAACTAATGAAAAACTGTTTTTT.

In this sample, this clone turned up once. The V and J genes are TRBV5-4 and TRBJ2-7; D ambiguous. The length of the CDR3 is 15 residues. CDR1 is SGHNT, CDR2 YYREEE, per germline (reference sequence). Deletions cut 2 bases from V and 4 bases from J, with 16 bases between. The CDR3 loop reads CASSLARASSYEQYF. The CDR3 DNA reads TGTGCCAGCAGCTTAGCCCGGGCTAGTAGTTACGAGCAGTACTTC.

The rearrangement joins TRBV12-3 or TRBV12-4 to TRBJ1-2; 8 positions agree with TRBD1. The CDR3 is 13 amino acids. The junction had 7 bases not matched to a gene; V was cut back by 5 bases and J by 8 bases. The CDR3 DNA reads as TGTGCCAGCAGTATACTGACAGGGGCCGGCTACACCTTC. Protein product: CASSILTGAGYTF.

This chain uses TRBV28 with TRBJ1-5, with unresolved D. This CDR3 has 14 amino acids. Trimming stripped 11 bases from V and 7 bases from J, with 21 bases between. Per the germline V gene, CDR1 is MDHEN and CDR2 is SYDVKM. The CDR3 loop reads CAARRKANGQPQHF. The CDR3 region has the DNA TGTGCCGCAAGGAGAAAGGCGAACGGACAGCCCCAGCATTTT.

This chain joins TRBV2 and TRBJ1-2; 8 bases map to TRBD1. V trimming: 6 bases; J trimming: 8 bases; junction bases outside the gene matches: 8. CDR3 length equals 13 residues. The germline V gene has CDR1 SNHLY and CDR2 FYNNEI. CDR3: CASSGQGLGGYTF. The DNA for the CDR3 is TGTGCCAGCAGCGGACAGGGTCTGGGCGGCTACACCTTC.

V and J are TRBV28 and TRBJ2-3, with unresolved D. The CDR3 extends over 18 amino acids. Germline V lookup: CDR1 MDHEN, CDR2 SYDVKM. The V gene lost 4 bases and the J gene lost 0 bases, with 20 bases spanning the gap. CDR3 coding DNA: TGTGCCAGCAGTTCCCCGACCAACTCAGGTGCTAGCACAGATACGCAGTATTTT. Amino acid sequence: CASSSPTNSGASTDTQYF.

The rearrangement joins TRBV7-8 to TRBJ2-2; D is uncertain. The germline gives CDR1 SGHVS, CDR2 FQNEAQ. The germline V and J ends were trimmed by 5 bases and 4 bases, with 17 bases remaining between them. CDR3 length: 16 residues. The CDR3: CASSNSGPPSTGELFF. DNA of the CDR3: TGTGCCAGCAGCAATTCCGGGCCCCCGAGCACCGGGGAGCTGTTTTTT.